These 27 T cell receptor beta chains were all obtained from the same sample, sequenced in a study of T cell repertoires in cytomegalovirus infection (dated by TCRdb to between 2018 and 2021). The run used an Illumina HiSeq 1500. TCRdb itself trimmed the public reads at Q25 with fastp, ran MiXCR and retained productive beta chains. One record per CDR3 amino acid sequence lists the most common genes and DNA. The sample table shows roughly 920,000 distinct CDR3 sequences, and approximately 32% are seen once. Roughly 12% of the sample comes from the top ten. Antigen specificity for these receptors is unknown. The label giving this sample's treatment or condition can be read as: in vitro stimulation with specific CMV peptide epitopes to enrich CMV-specific T cells. The starting material was cultured CD8+ T cells from PBMCs, obtained from culture after CMV antigen stimulation. Receptors originate from a human donor in good health (CMV status not recorded). Some clones in this sample may be carry-over from other donors' samples.

There are a few counts of this clonotype. The chain has TRBV12-5 and TRBJ2-1, with a weak D call TRBD1 (6 bases). The germline CDR1 and CDR2 sequences are LGHNT and FRNRAP. Trimming removed 4 bases from V and 6 bases from J, with 19 bases in between. CDR3 length: 16 residues. This chain's CDR3 is CASGWWGGQLLNEQFF. The CDR3 region has the DNA TGTGCTAGTGGTTGGTGGGGCGGACAGCTCCTCAATGAGCAGTTCTTC.

J is TRBJ2-2 and V is TRBV19; a possible D gene is TRBD1 (5 bases). Per germline, CDR1 LNHDA and CDR2 SQIVND (reference sequence). The ends were cut back, 10 bases at V and 5 bases at J, with 20 bases in the middle. This CDR3 region has 15 residues. CDR3 nucleotide sequence: TGTGCCACCCCTACCGACAGAAACCTAACCGGGGAGCTGTTTTTT. Translating it yields CATPTDRNLTGELFF.

As to this clonotype: At one end, the junction sequence differs from germline, possibly due to a read error. This chain connects TRBV3-1 to TRBJ2-1, with D hard to call. Germline loops: CDR1 LGHDT, CDR2 YNNKEL (reference sequence). CDR3 length: 13 residues. The CDR3 here is CASSQDGRWEQFF. The CDR3 DNA is TGTGCCAGTAGCCAAGATGGGCGGTGGGAGCAGTTCTTC.

J is TRBJ1-5 and V is TRBV5-5; tentatively, D is TRBD1 (6 bases). Trimming took 4 bases from V and 6 from J, leaving 14 bases between them. The CDR3 spans 14 residues. Germline assignment: CDR1 SGHKS and CDR2 YYEKEE (reference sequence). The CDR3 coding sequence is TGTGCCAGCAGCCCTACAGGGTTGAGTCAGCCCCAGCATTTT. This codes for CASSPTGLSQPQHF.

This clonotype was counted at least ten times. V gene TRBV7-8 combines with J gene TRBJ1-2; perhaps TRBD1 as D (6 bases). Trimming removed 5 bases at V and 5 bases at J, with 24 bases between. This CDR3 spans 17 amino acids. Germline CDR1 reads SGHVS; CDR2 reads FQNEAQ. The CDR3 loop reads CASSPLRRGRSLYGYTF. CDR3 sequence (DNA): TGTGCCAGCAGCCCCCTCCGTCGGGGGCGATCATTGTATGGCTACACCTTC.

Concerning this clonotype: Mismatch with germline at one junction end may stem from a read error. This chain connects TRBV11-2 to TRBJ2-3, with 8 bases identical to TRBD1. Looked up from germline, CDR1 is SGHAT and CDR2 is FQNNGV. The CDR3 is made up of 15 amino acids. CDR3 coding DNA: TGTGTCAGCAGCCCCCGGGACAGGAAGCCAGATACGCAGTATTTT. It yields the protein CVSSPRDRKPDTQYF.

A few counts support this clonotype. CDR3 loop: CAIPGRGGPSEQFF. CDR3 DNA sequence: TGTGCCATCCCGGGGCGGGGGGGGCCCAGTGAGCAGTTCTTC. The chain is built from TRBV15 and TRBJ2-1; 9 bases align to TRBD2. CDR1 is LNHNV, CDR2 YYDKDF, per germline (reference sequence). V lost 10 bases, J lost 9 bases, and 13 bases stayed unmatched. This CDR3 has 14 residues.

The rearrangement joins TRBV27 to TRBJ1-1; 9 nucleotides line up with TRBD1. The trim removed 7 bases at V and 5 bases at J, leaving 5 bases unmatched. The CDR3 extends over 13 amino acids. Per germline, CDR1 MNHEY and CDR2 SMNVEV (reference sequence). CDR3 coding DNA: TGTGCCAGCATTAACAGGGGGCGAACTGAAGCTTTCTTT. Encoded protein: CASINRGRTEAFF.

This clonotype was picked up a small number of times. The V call is TRBV6-5, the J call TRBJ1-1, with D perhaps TRBD1 (5 bases). From germline, CDR1 is MNHEY and CDR2 SVGAGI. Trimming stripped 5 bases from V and 3 bases from J, with 13 bases between. The length of the CDR3 is 14 residues. The CDR3 sequence: CASSPQTVDTEAFF. CDR3 nucleotide sequence: TGTGCCAGCAGTCCTCAGACAGTTGACACTGAAGCTTTCTTT.

The chain has TRBV7-8 and TRBJ2-1, with TRBD2 matching over 7 bases. J gave up 3 bases and V 5 bases, and 10 bases lay outside the gene matches. This CDR3 spans 16 amino acids. Germline CDR1 is SGHVS and CDR2 is FQNEAQ. The chain's CDR3 is CASSPLAGPRYNEQFF. Here the CDR3 DNA reads TGTGCCAGCAGCCCTTTAGCGGGTCCCCGCTACAATGAGCAGTTCTTC.

This clonotype was picked up a small number of times. J is TRBJ1-2 and V is TRBV20-1; 12 nucleotides match TRBD1. Germline V gene lookup returns CDR1 DFQATT and CDR2 SNEGSKA (reference sequence). Trimming at V came to 5 bases and at J to 7 bases, leaving 8 bases not matched to a gene. The CDR3 has 14 amino acids. In nucleotides, the CDR3 is TGCAGTGCTCCGGGACAGGGGGCCTCACTTGGCTACACCTTC. Residues: CSAPGQGASLGYTF.

This rearrangement joins TRBV6-1 to TRBJ2-3; D gene uncertain. CDR1 MNHNS and CDR2 SASEGT come from the germline V gene. The CDR3 runs 13 residues. V lost 6 bases, J lost 0 bases, and 7 bases lay in between. The CDR3 region has the DNA TGTGCCAGCAGGCCAAGTAGCACAGATACGCAGTATTTT. This encodes CASRPSSTDTQYF.

This clonotype was counted between two and nine times. The chain uses TRBV7-3 and TRBJ2-1; D possibly corresponds to TRBD2 (6 bases). Germline values: CDR1 SGHTA, CDR2 FQGTGA. V lost 3 bases and J lost 1, with 16 bases in between. The CDR3 has 17 amino acids. DNA for the CDR3: TGTGCCAGCAGCTTGGGGGGTGGGGGGTCTTCCTACAATGAGCAGTTCTTC. It yields the protein CASSLGGGGSSYNEQFF.

In this sample, this clonotype turned up many times. V is TRBV5-1 and J is TRBJ2-1, with 11 nucleotides matching TRBD2. There are 16 residues in the CDR3. The J segment lost 4 bases and the V segment lost 1 base, leaving 4 bases of the junction unmatched. CDR1 is SGHRS and CDR2 is YFSETQ in the germline V gene. The CDR3 DNA follows: TGCGCCAGCAGCTTGTTAGCGGGGGGGGGTTACAATGAGCAGTTCTTC. Translation: CASSLLAGGGYNEQFF.

The chain links TRBV19 to TRBJ2-7, with 7 bases fitting TRBD2. The CDR3 has 14 amino acids. Germline V CDR1 and CDR2: LNHDA, SQIVND (reference sequence). Losses at the gene ends were 5 bases for V and 5 bases for J; bases not matched to a gene: 9. The CDR3: CASSPRAGRNEQYF. The CDR3 bases are TGTGCCAGTAGTCCCAGAGCGGGACGGAACGAGCAGTACTTC.

This clonotype has just a few counts. The V gene is TRBV19, the J gene TRBJ2-1; weak D call: TRBD2 (6 bases). CDR3 length: 14 amino acids. Trimming removed 6 bases from V and 1 base from J, with 10 bases in between. Per the germline V gene, CDR1 is LNHDA and CDR2 is SQIVND (reference sequence). The CDR3 region is CASRGLSSYNEQFF. The CDR3 nucleotides are TGTGCCAGTAGGGGACTTTCATCCTACAATGAGCAGTTCTTC.

The chain recombines TRBV4-1 with TRBJ1-4; 7 bases match TRBD1. Germline V CDR1 and CDR2: MGHRA, YSYEKL. The J segment lost 8 bases and the V segment lost 2 bases, leaving 11 bases of the junction unmatched. CDR3 length: 16 residues. The CDR3 nucleotides are TGCGCCAGCAGCCAACGTACGACAGGGAACGACGAAAAACTGTTTTTT. Translating it yields CASSQRTTGNDEKLFF.

This clonotype was observed a handful of times. The CDR3 coding sequence is TGTGCCAGCAGCCTGACAGCAGGAGATACGCAGTATTTT. As protein: CASSLTAGDTQYF. The chain recombines TRBV28 with TRBJ2-3; D possibly corresponds to TRBD1 (5 bases). Germline-derived CDR1 and CDR2 are MDHEN and SYDVKM. The CDR3 spans 13 residues. The V gene lost 6 bases and the J gene lost 5 bases, with 12 bases spanning the gap. The variable domain in full, completed from reference TRBV28 and TRBJ2-3, reads DVKVTQSSRYLVKRTGEKVFLECVQDMDHENMFWYRQDPGLGLRLIYFSYDVKMKEKGDIPEGYSVSREKKERFSLILESASTNQTSMYLCASSLTAGDTQYFGPGTRLTVL.

V is TRBV11-2 and J is TRBJ2-1, with TRBD2 matching over 7 bases. Germline V gene lookup returns CDR1 SGHAT and CDR2 FQNNGV. J was trimmed by 3 bases and V by 4 bases; bases with no gene match: 6. There are 15 residues in the CDR3. Here the CDR3 reads CASSWTGGGYNEQFF. In nucleotides, the CDR3 is TGTGCCAGCAGCTGGACTGGGGGGGGCTACAATGAGCAGTTCTTC.

V gene TRBV9 combines with J gene TRBJ2-7; no reliable D call. The CDR3 runs to 15 residues. Germline V lookup: CDR1 SGDLS, CDR2 YYNGEE. The V end lost 0 bases, the J end lost 0 bases, and 10 bases lay between the germline ends. The chain's CDR3 is CASSVGVGSSYEQYF. The CDR3, as DNA: TGTGCCAGCAGCGTAGGGGTGGGAAGCTCCTACGAGCAGTACTTC. Full variable domain (missing parts from reference TRBV9 and TRBJ2-7): DSGVTQTPKHLITATGQRVTLRCSPRSGDLSVYWYQQSLDQGLQFLIQYYNGEERAKGNILERFSAQQFPDLHSELNLSSLELGDSALYFCASSVGVGSSYEQYFGPGTRLTVT.

This chain links TRBV7-8 with TRBJ1-5; 7 positions match TRBD1. The V and J ends lost 2 bases and 3 bases, in that order; junction bases with no gene match: 4. CDR1 and CDR2 from the germline V gene are SGHVS and FQNEAQ. The CDR3 is 15 amino acids. The CDR3 DNA reads TGTGCCAGCAGCTTAATACAGGGGACCAATCAGCCCCAGCATTTT. Translating it yields CASSLIQGTNQPQHF.

In this sample, this clonotype turned up many times. The chain has TRBV7-6 and TRBJ2-5, with 8 bases aligning to TRBD1. The CDR3 runs to 16 residues. Trimming took 2 bases from V and 5 from J; bases not matched to a gene: 10. Germline CDR1 SGHVS, CDR2 FNYEAQ. CDR3: CASSLRALGDRETQYF. The DNA for the CDR3 is TGTGCCAGCAGCTTAAGGGCCCTTGGGGACAGGGAGACCCAGTACTTC.

This clonotype was picked up a small number of times. The rearrangement uses TRBV28 and TRBJ1-2; D call uncertain. Germline CDR1 reads MDHEN; CDR2 reads SYDVKM. The CDR3 runs 14 residues. V was clipped by 2 bases and J by 7 bases, with 14 bases between them. The CDR3 DNA reads TGTGCCAGCAGTTTACGCGGCTTCAACCTTGGCTACACCTTC. It specifies CASSLRGFNLGYTF.

In DNA, the CDR3 is TGTGCCAGCAGCTTGTTTCAGGTCGGCACCGGGGAGCTGTTTTTT. It translates to CASSLFQVGTGELFF. V gene TRBV5-6 combines with J gene TRBJ2-2; D is undetermined. Germline V gene data show CDR1 as SGHDT and CDR2 as YYEEEE. V gave up 1 base and J gave up 4 bases, with 11 bases separating them. This CDR3 comprises 15 residues.

The chain employs TRBV24-1 and TRBJ1-1; TRBD1 aligns across 9 bases. Germline V gene sequence: CDR1 KGHDR, CDR2 SFDVKD. The CDR3 runs 15 residues. Losses at the gene ends were 5 bases for V and 1 base for J; bases not matched to a gene: 4. This CDR3 is CATSGTGGTNTEAFF. The CDR3 nucleotides read TGTGCCACCAGTGGAACAGGGGGCACGAACACTGAAGCTTTCTTT.

This clonotype turned up a few times. CDR3 amino acids: CASSGDPNGYTF. In nucleotides, the CDR3 is TGTGCCAGCAGCGGGGACCCAAATGGCTACACCTTC. The V and J genes are TRBV9 and TRBJ1-2; D is perhaps TRBD1 (5 bases). This CDR3 contains 12 residues. Trimming stripped 3 bases from V and 6 bases from J, with 9 bases between. Germline CDR1 reads SGDLS; CDR2 reads YYNGEE.

The table lists this clonotype with a few counts. The rearrangement links TRBV27 to TRBJ2-7; D unclear. CDR3 size: 14 residues. The germline gives CDR1 MNHEY, CDR2 SMNVEV (reference sequence). Trimming left V 7 bases short and J 2 bases short, with 15 bases between. The CDR3 here is CASKTGQWPYEQYF. The CDR3 DNA follows: TGTGCCAGCAAAACCGGGCAATGGCCCTACGAGCAGTACTTC.